The clone carrying this TCR beta chain was detected only a few times. Its target is unknown. The ends were cut back, 4 bases at V and 4 bases at J, with 17 bases in the middle. The CDR3 is 15 amino acids. Looked up from germline, CDR1 is SGHRS and CDR2 is YFSETQ. These data belong to a study of cytomegalovirus exposure and HLA in healthy donors. The PCR employed 60 Vbeta primers together with 13 Jbeta primers. TCRdb keeps only in-frame clones here, not all; method: immunoSEQ multiplex PCR. Of about 200,000 clones in the sample, 70% to 90% were seen once. Study-level points and caveats: The authors later linked a missense DCLRE1C variant to TCR beta V- and J-gene trimming. The listing of about 150 TCR beta chains classed them as cytomegalovirus-associated. Across donors, sequencing depth was assumed by presence/absence analyses to be roughly uniform. Available immune exposure information covered CMV serostatus only.

This sequence was found in a woman aged 18-29 years in good health and CMV-seronegative. Sequenced input: PBMCs. The rearrangement links TRBV5-1 to TRBJ2-5; D perhaps matches TRBD1 (6 bases). The CDR3 sequence is CASSPGAGAGETQYF. The CDR3 DNA reads as TGCGCCAGCAGCCCAGGGGCAGGGGCCGGAGAGACCCAGTACTTC. Together with reference TRBV5-1 and TRBJ2-5, the CDR3 gives the full variable domain: KAGVTQTPRYLIKTRGQQVTLSCSPISGHRSVSWYQQTPGQGLQFLFEYFSETQRNKGNFPGRFSGRQFSNSRSEMNVSTLELGDSALYLCASSPGAGAGETQYFGPGTRLLVL.